This TCR beta chain originates from a study of control samples from healthy donors and cancer patients. Some clones are missing from TCRdb's copy, which holds only in-frame ones; the method was immunoSEQ multiplex PCR. The data hold approximately 97,000 clones, with around 88% observed a single time. Germline trimming cut 7 bases from V and 13 bases from J; bases unmatched to any gene: 14. CDR3 size: 14 residues. Germline V gene lookup returns CDR1 LNHDA and CDR2 SQIVND (reference sequence). This chain connects TRBV19 to TRBJ2-1; 9 positions match TRBD2. The clonotype comes from a man younger than 45 in good health. The sample was blood. CDR3 DNA sequence: TGTGCCAGTACCGAAGGGGCTCGACTAGCGGAACAGTTCTTC. Protein: CASTEGARLAEQFF. The complete variable domain, with remaining parts taken from reference TRBV19 and TRBJ2-1, reads DGGITQSPKYLFRKEGQNVTLSCEQNLNHDAMYWYRQDPGQGLRLIYYSQIVNDFQKGDIAEGYSVSREKKESFPLTVTSAQKNPTAFYLCASTEGARLAEQFFGPGTRLTVL.